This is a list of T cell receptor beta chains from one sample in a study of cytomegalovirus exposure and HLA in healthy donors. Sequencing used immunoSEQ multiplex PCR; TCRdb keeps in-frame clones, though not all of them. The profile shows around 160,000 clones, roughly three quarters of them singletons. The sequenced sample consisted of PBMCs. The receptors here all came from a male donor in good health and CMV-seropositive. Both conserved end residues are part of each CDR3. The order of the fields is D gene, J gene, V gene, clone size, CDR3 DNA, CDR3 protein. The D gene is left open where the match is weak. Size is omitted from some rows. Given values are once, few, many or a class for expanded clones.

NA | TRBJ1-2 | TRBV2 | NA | TGTGCCAGCAGCGTGGACAGAAGAGGCTACACCTTC | CASSVDRRGYTF
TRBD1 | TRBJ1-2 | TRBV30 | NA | TGTGCCTGGACCCGGGACAGGGGGCATGGCTACACCTTC | CAWTRDRGHGYTF
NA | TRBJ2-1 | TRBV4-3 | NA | TGCGCCAGCAGCTATACGGGATTGAGCAATGAGCAGTTCTTC | CASSYTGLSNEQFF
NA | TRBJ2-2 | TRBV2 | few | TGTGCCAGCATCGAACGTAGTAACACCGGGGAGCTGTTTTTT | CASIERSNTGELFF
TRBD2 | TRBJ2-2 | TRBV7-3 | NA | TGTGCCAGCAGCTTATATAGCGGGGGCCAGAACACCGGGGAGCTGTTTTTT | CASSLYSGGQNTGELFF
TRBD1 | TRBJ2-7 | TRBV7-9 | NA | TGTGCCAGCAGCTTGGGGGACAGTCGCTACGAGCAGTACTTC | CASSLGDSRYEQYF
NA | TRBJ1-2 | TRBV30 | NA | TGTGCCTGCGGACAACCCGGCTACACCTTC | CACGQPGYTF
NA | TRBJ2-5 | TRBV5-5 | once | TGTGCCAGCAGCTCCTGGACAGAAGAGACCCAGTACTTC | CASSSWTEETQYF
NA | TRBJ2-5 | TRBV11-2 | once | TGTGCCAGCAGCTTAAGTCGGCAAGAGACCCAGTACTTC | CASSLSRQETQYF
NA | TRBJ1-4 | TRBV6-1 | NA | TGTGCCAGCAGTGAAATCCCCAGGGAAAAACTGTTTTTT | CASSEIPREKLFF
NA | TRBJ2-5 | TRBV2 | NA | TGTGCCAGCAGTGAAGCGCGACAGCGAGATCAGGGGACCCAGTACTTC | CASSEARQRDQGTQYF
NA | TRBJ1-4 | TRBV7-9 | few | TGTGCCAGCAGCTTAGGTTCAGTTGAAAAACTGTTTTTT | CASSLGSVEKLFF
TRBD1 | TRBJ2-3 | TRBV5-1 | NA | TGCGCCAGCAGCTTCATATACGGACAGGCCGCAGATACGCAGTATTTT | CASSFIYGQAADTQYF
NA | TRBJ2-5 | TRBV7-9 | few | TGTGCCAGCAGCTTCGCAGGGGTGGGCGAGACCCAGTACTTC | CASSFAGVGETQYF
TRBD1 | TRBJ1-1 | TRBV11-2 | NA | TGTGCCAGCAGCTTAGGGGTTGGGGGACAGGAAGATTTCTTT | CASSLGVGGQEDFF
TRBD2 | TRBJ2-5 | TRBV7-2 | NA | TGTGCCAGCAGGCCATTCAGCGGGGGCCAAGAGACCCAGTACTTC | CASRPFSGGQETQYF
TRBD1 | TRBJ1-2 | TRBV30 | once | TGTGCCTGGAGTGTTAGGGACAGGCTTAATGGCTACACCTTC | CAWSVRDRLNGYTF
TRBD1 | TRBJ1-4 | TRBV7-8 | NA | TGTGCCAGCAGCGATTCCTACGCAAGACAGGGGTTTAATGAAAAACTGTTTTTT | CASSDSYARQGFNEKLFF
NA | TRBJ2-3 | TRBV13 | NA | TGTGCCAGCAGGATACTAACTAGTGACACAGATACGCAGTATTTT | CASRILTSDTDTQYF
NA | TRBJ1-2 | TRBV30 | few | TGTGCCTGGACCCTAAGGGGTTATGGCTACACCTTC | CAWTLRGYGYTF
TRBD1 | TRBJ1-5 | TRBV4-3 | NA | TGCGCCAGCAGCCAAGGATTCGGAGGGGGCTATGGCAATCAGCCCCAGCATTTT | CASSQGFGGGYGNQPQHF
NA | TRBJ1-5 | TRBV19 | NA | TGTGCCAGTAGTATCTGGGGGGGCGGCAATCAGCCCCAGCATTTT | CASSIWGGGNQPQHF
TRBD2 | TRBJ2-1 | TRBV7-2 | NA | TGTGCCAGCAGCTCTTTAGCGGGGTACAATGAGCAGTTCTTC | CASSSLAGYNEQFF
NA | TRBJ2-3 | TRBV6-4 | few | TGTGCCAGCAGTGACTCGAGCAGCACAGATACGCAGTATTTT | CASSDSSSTDTQYF
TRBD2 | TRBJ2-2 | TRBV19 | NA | TGTGCCAGTAGACAAGCGGGGGGGCTAGGCGGGGAGCTGTTTTTT | CASRQAGGLGGELFF
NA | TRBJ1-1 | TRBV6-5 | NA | TGTGCCAGCAGTGAAGGCAGGGTCGACACTGAAGCTTTCTTT | CASSEGRVDTEAFF
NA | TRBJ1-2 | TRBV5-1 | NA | TGCGCCAGCAGCTTGTATCAGGGAATGGATGGCTACACCTTC | CASSLYQGMDGYTF